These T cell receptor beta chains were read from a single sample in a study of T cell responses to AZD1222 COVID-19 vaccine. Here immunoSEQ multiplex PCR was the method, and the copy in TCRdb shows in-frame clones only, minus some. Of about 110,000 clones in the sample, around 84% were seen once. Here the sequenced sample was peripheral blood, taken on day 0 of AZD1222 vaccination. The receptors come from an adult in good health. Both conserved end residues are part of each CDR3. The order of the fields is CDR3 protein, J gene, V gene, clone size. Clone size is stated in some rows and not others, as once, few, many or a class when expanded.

cdr3_aa: CASSIVGEGQPQHF
j_call: TRBJ1-5
v_call: TRBV19
clone_size: -

cdr3_aa: CATSSDTGLGVGEQYF
j_call: TRBJ2-7
v_call: TRBV15
clone_size: -

cdr3_aa: CASSDGSDQPQHF
j_call: TRBJ1-5
v_call: TRBV18
clone_size: few

cdr3_aa: CASSLERARNQPQHF
j_call: TRBJ1-5
v_call: TRBV5-6
clone_size: -

cdr3_aa: CASSAGGTNTGELFF
j_call: TRBJ2-2
v_call: TRBV11-3
clone_size: -

cdr3_aa: CASGDIPNTEAFF
j_call: TRBJ1-1
v_call: TRBV12-5
clone_size: once

cdr3_aa: CASSPRGKAGNQPQHF
j_call: TRBJ1-5
v_call: TRBV7-9
clone_size: -

cdr3_aa: CASSLPLSVRVGETQYF
j_call: TRBJ2-5
v_call: TRBV5-1
clone_size: -

cdr3_aa: CASAETEETQYF
j_call: TRBJ2-5
v_call: TRBV19
clone_size: -

cdr3_aa: CATSRDSAGGLEQFF
j_call: TRBJ2-1
v_call: TRBV15
clone_size: -

cdr3_aa: CASSLGGFEPQHF
j_call: TRBJ1-5
v_call: TRBV18
clone_size: -

cdr3_aa: CASSPETGATEAFF
j_call: TRBJ1-1
v_call: TRBV11-2
clone_size: -

cdr3_aa: CASSPSEGGPTEQYF
j_call: TRBJ2-7
v_call: TRBV19
clone_size: -

cdr3_aa: CSVGTWTEGETQYF
j_call: TRBJ2-5
v_call: TRBV29-1
clone_size: -

cdr3_aa: CASSYNPGPSSYEQYF
j_call: TRBJ2-7
v_call: TRBV6-5
clone_size: -

cdr3_aa: CASRRDRGKNEQFF
j_call: TRBJ2-1
v_call: TRBV6-5
clone_size: -

cdr3_aa: CASSKTTGAGELFF
j_call: TRBJ2-2
v_call: TRBV7-8
clone_size: -

cdr3_aa: CAISDVTGTPAGSPLHF
j_call: TRBJ1-6
v_call: TRBV10-3
clone_size: -

cdr3_aa: CASSSRFGQGGGYTF
j_call: TRBJ1-2
v_call: TRBV5-1
clone_size: -

cdr3_aa: CASRRERSNQPQHF
j_call: TRBJ1-5
v_call: TRBV28
clone_size: -

cdr3_aa: CASSFSPKLANSYEQYF
j_call: TRBJ2-7
v_call: TRBV28
clone_size: -

cdr3_aa: CASSQDPVVEKLFF
j_call: TRBJ1-4
v_call: TRBV4-2
clone_size: -

cdr3_aa: CASSLAGQVGYTF
j_call: TRBJ1-2
v_call: TRBV7-9
clone_size: -

cdr3_aa: CASIPGGRPNTEAFF
j_call: TRBJ1-1
v_call: TRBV19
clone_size: -